The clone carrying this T cell receptor beta chain showed up just once. The antigen is unknown. TCRdb re-derived calls from the multiplex PCR reads in MiXCR, one entry per CDR3 protein. The sample consists of about 140,000 distinct CDR3 sequences, 32% of them appearing once. CDR1 and CDR2 (germline): DFQATT, SNEGSKA (reference sequence). V was clipped by 3 bases and J by 2 bases, with 17 bases between them. The CDR3 runs to 15 residues. Samples came from axillary lymph nodes draining the breast cancer. These data belong to a study of breast tumors, draining lymph nodes, adjacent tissues. General study findings and limits: That most tumor T cells come from lymph nodes remained unproven.

This clonotype originated in a female donor with breast cancer. Some clones in this sample may be carry-over from other donors' samples. Input material: axillary lymph node tissue. The chain combines TRBV20-1 with TRBJ2-7, with D perhaps TRBD1 (6 bases). CDR3 region: CSARETGGNAYEQYF. The CDR3 DNA reads TGCAGTGCTAGGGAGACAGGTGGAAATGCCTACGAGCAGTACTTC.